This T cell receptor beta chain was recorded in a study of cytomegalovirus exposure and HLA in healthy donors. Study at large: Of the donors genotyped, approximately 400 in all, less than 90% fell in the Caucasian-associated ancestry cluster.

Nominal health characterized the donors when sampled, though unrecorded immune exposures were likely. A word on this clone: The antigen is not known.

Findings and caveats of the study: The authors later linked a missense DCLRE1C variant to TCR beta V- and J-gene trimming.

A multiplex PCR was run with 60 Vbeta primers and 13 Jbeta primers. Data came from immunoSEQ multiplex PCR; TCRdb stores just in-frame clones and leaves some out. The sample has around 90,000 clones, roughly 85% seen once. In germline, CDR1 is SGHKS, CDR2 YYEKEE (reference sequence). The V gene end was trimmed by 4 bases and the J gene end by 9 bases; junction bases not matched to a gene: 9. This CDR3 has 14 amino acids. This TCR was recovered from a man aged 35 to 55 in good health and CMV-seropositive. Source material: PBMCs. This sequence joins TRBV5-5 and TRBJ2-1; 8 bases align to TRBD2. The CDR3 region is CASSAGLDNIEQFF. The CDR3 coding sequence is TGTGCCAGCAGCGCGGGACTAGATAATATTGAGCAGTTCTTC.